This T cell receptor beta chain was sequenced in a study of blood T cell repertoires in COVID-19. Whole-study context: The United States, Italy and Spain provided the acute and convalescent COVID-19 samples.

V lost 4 bases, J lost 5 bases, and 7 bases stayed unmatched. Germline CDR1 reads SGHDT; CDR2 reads YYEEEE. The CDR3 spans 15 residues. Study processing details: Estimates of nucleated cell counts were drawn from the amplification of reference gene primers. Assay used: immunoSEQ multiplex PCR; TCRdb lists only in-frame clones, some missing. V, J and clone size derive from that table, while D and trimming were established from the DNA sequence. Of more than 10,000 clones detected, almost 90% appear once; the ten largest clones hold around 21%. The sequencing input was peripheral blood. The chain uses TRBV5-6 and TRBJ2-5; 11 bases agree with TRBD1. This TCR was recovered from a human donor with active COVID-19. The donor label of this sample is uncertain. CDR3 sequence: CASSLGQGARETQYF. CDR3 coding DNA: TGTGCCAGCAGCCTCGGACAGGGGGCTCGGGAGACCCAGTACTTC.